Following are 19 T cell receptor beta chains from one sample sequenced in a study of CXCR3-negative and CXCR3-positive naive CD8 T cells. Study findings and constraints: Naive cells with CXCR3 showed TRB CDR3s that were more hydrophobic than those in CXCR3-negative naive cells.

For these receptors, no antigen is known. The TRB libraries of cDNA were built by UMI-labeled 5' RACE. Using the 5' RACE reads, TCRdb records one entry per CDR3 protein without DNA. Its table lists 130,000 to 150,000 distinct CDR3 sequences. The sequenced sample consisted of naive CXCR3+ CD8+ T cells from blood. Subset reported: CD45RO-CCR7+CD27+CD95- naive CD8+ T cells expressing CXCR3 (TNR3+). Receptor source: a human donor in good health. Some clones in this sample may be carry-over from other donors' samples.

The rearrangement links TRBV20-1 to TRBJ2-1; as DNA is missing, the TRBD1 call by TCRdb cannot be tested. This CDR3 has 15 residues. Germline V lookup: CDR1 DFQATT, CDR2 SNEGSKA (reference sequence). This CDR3 reads CSAREPQDLFNEQFF.

The rearrangement uses TRBV15 and TRBJ2-1; absent DNA, TCRdb's TRBD1 call cannot be checked. The CDR3 spans 15 residues. Looked up from germline, CDR1 is LNHNV and CDR2 is YYDKDF (reference sequence). The CDR3 region is CATSRDRGFYNEQFF.

The CDR3 spells CASQTGFNGYTF. V usage is TRBV9 and J usage is TRBJ1-2; the TCRdb call, TRBD1, lacks DNA for checking. Germline CDR1 and CDR2: SGDLS and YYNGEE. The CDR3 is made up of 12 amino acids.

The gene calls are TRBV12-3 or TRBV12-4 and TRBJ2-5. CDR3 length: 13 residues. The CDR3 reads CAVFRDGQETQYF.

The genes are TRBV28 and TRBJ2-7; TCRdb reports TRBD2, a call that lacks DNA to check it against. Per germline, CDR1 MDHEN and CDR2 SYDVKM. The length of the CDR3 is 16 residues. The CDR3: CASIGTSGSGSYEQYF.

The chain uses TRBV29-1 and TRBJ1-1; the D gene TCRdb calls, TRBD1, cannot be checked with no DNA. CDR1 and CDR2 from the germline V gene are SQVTM and ANQGSEA. This CDR3 is 13 amino acids long. Here the CDR3 reads CSVEEGQIPEAFF.

CDR3 sequence: CASSSSGQGPDEQFF. This chain joins TRBV12-3 or TRBV12-4 and TRBJ2-1; lacking DNA, the TRBD1 call made by TCRdb goes unchecked. This CDR3 spans 15 amino acids.

This chain joins TRBV7-8 and TRBJ2-5; TCRdb reports TRBD1, a call that lacks DNA to check it against. The CDR3 length is 15 residues. CDR1 and CDR2 from the germline V gene are SGHVS and FQNEAQ. The CDR3 reads CASSLVGTPPETQYF. Complete variable domain (other parts from reference TRBV7-8 and TRBJ2-5): GAGVSQSPRYKVAKRGQDVALRCDPISGHVSLFWYQQALGQGPEFLTYFQNEAQLDKSGLPSDRFFAERPEGSVSTLKIQRTQQEDSAVYLCASSLVGTPPETQYFGPGTRLLVL.

This chain joins TRBV6-2 or TRBV6-3 and TRBJ2-7; TCRdb names TRBD1, which stays unverified in the absence of DNA. Germline V gives CDR1 MNHEY, CDR2 SVGEGT. The CDR3 runs to 15 residues. The CDR3 reads CASSYPTGEDDEQYF.

V is TRBV20-1 and J is TRBJ1-6. The CDR3 extends over 11 amino acids. CDR1 is DFQATT, CDR2 SNEGSKA, per germline (reference sequence). CDR3 amino acids: CSAGLNSPLHF.

The rearrangement uses TRBV10-3 and TRBJ1-2; TCRdb calls TRBD1, which cannot be checked without DNA. Germline V gene sequence: CDR1 ENHRY, CDR2 SYGVKD. This CDR3 is built from 15 residues. The CDR3 region is CAISDPGQSLYGYTF.

The gene calls are TRBV20-1 and TRBJ2-7. The CDR3 is 11 amino acids. Germline V CDR1 and CDR2: DFQATT, SNEGSKA (reference sequence). CDR3: CSARDSYEQYF.

The V and J genes are TRBV21-1 and TRBJ2-2; TCRdb gives TRBD2 as the D gene, but with no DNA this cannot be confirmed. TRBV21-1 is recorded as a pseudogene. The CDR3 loop spans 18 amino acids. CDR3 loop: CASSKCLMGDYYTGELFF.

V and J are TRBV9 and TRBJ2-1; the D call of TRBD2 rests on TCRdb alone, since no DNA is present to check it. The CDR3 runs 18 residues. Per the germline V gene, CDR1 is SGDLS and CDR2 is YYNGEE. The CDR3 here is CASSVANPETSGDNEQFF.

The J gene is TRBJ1-2, the V gene TRBV21-1. TRBV21-1 is listed as a pseudogene. The CDR3 runs to 16 residues. The CDR3 sequence is CASSKGRAVGEDFYTF.

CDR3 region: CSVVRTGAYEQYF. This rearrangement joins TRBV29-1 to TRBJ2-7; TCRdb returns TRBD1, unconfirmable since there is no DNA. The CDR3 has 13 amino acids. The germline V gene encodes CDR1 SQVTM and CDR2 ANQGSEA.

The chain links TRBV12-3 or TRBV12-4 to TRBJ2-1; TCRdb outputs TRBD2, but without DNA this stays unchecked. The length of the CDR3 is 16 residues. CDR3: CASISGTASSYNEQFF.

The chain carries TRBV20-1 and TRBJ2-5; TCRdb picks TRBD2, but there is no DNA to check that call. Per the germline V gene, CDR1 is DFQATT and CDR2 is SNEGSKA (reference sequence). The CDR3 sequence is 12 residues long. The CDR3 loop is CSEGEREGPQYF.

V is TRBV4-3 and J is TRBJ2-7. The CDR3 extends over 15 amino acids. Germline CDR1 and CDR2: LGHNA and YSLEER. CDR3 sequence reads: CASSQDPGEAYEQYF.